A selection of T cell receptor beta chains follows, all from one sample in a study of T cell responses to AZD1222 COVID-19 vaccine. Clones were sequenced by immunoSEQ multiplex PCR, and TCRdb holds only the in-frame ones, with some missing. The repertoire holds about 110,000 clones, with about 94% as singletons. The material sequenced was peripheral blood, taken on day 0 of AZD1222 vaccination. The receptors shown here come from an adult in good health. CDR3s include the opening cysteine and the closing phenylalanine or tryptophan. A D gene is named only where the DNA matches it firmly. Clone sizes are given selectively: once, few, many, or a class where the clone is expanded.

v_gene	d_gene	abundance	j_gene	CDR3nt	CDR3aa
TRBV11-2	.	once	TRBJ1-2	TGTGCCAGCAGCTTAGAGCGGGCCGCGAGGGGCTACACCTTC	CASSLERAARGYTF
TRBV7-3	TRBD1	.	TRBJ2-7	TGTGCCAGCAGCAGGGACAGAACCTACGAGCAGTACTTC	CASSRDRTYEQYF
TRBV21-1	.	.	TRBJ2-7	TGTGCCAGCAGCAGTGGACGCCGGGACAGGTCTGAAAAAGCCTACGAGCAGTACTTC	CASSSGRRDRSEKAYEQYF
TRBV2	.	.	TRBJ2-7	TGTGCCACCTCTTGGGGTTACACCCGTGAAAGCGAGCAGTACTTC	CATSWGYTRESEQYF
TRBV7-2	.	once	TRBJ1-2	TGTGCCAGCAGCTTAACTCACGAAGACTATGGCTACACCTTC	CASSLTHEDYGYTF
TRBV30	.	.	TRBJ2-7	TGTGCCTTGGGACCCCTTGGGCGGGAGCAGTACTTC	CALGPLGREQYF
TRBV5-4	.	.	TRBJ1-4	TGTGCCAGCAGCCTTGGGGGGTCCGGACGGCGAAATGAAAAACTGTTTTTT	CASSLGGSGRRNEKLFF
TRBV30	TRBD2	.	TRBJ2-1	TGTGCCTGGAAGGGTTTAGCGGGAGTGAATGAGCAGTTCTTC	CAWKGLAGVNEQFF
TRBV7-2	.	.	TRBJ2-1	TGTGCCAGCAGCTTTAGGGGCTCCTACAATGAGCAGTTCTTC	CASSFRGSYNEQFF
TRBV5-1	.	once	TRBJ2-6	TGCGCCAGCGGCCCTGGTGGGGCCAACGTCCTGACTTTC	CASGPGGANVLTF
TRBV6-5	.	once	TRBJ1-2	TGTGCCAGCCGGGAAACTAACTATGGCTACACCTTC	CASRETNYGYTF
TRBV6-5	TRBD1	.	TRBJ1-5	TGTGCCAGCAGTACCGGGACAGTTAATCAGCCCCAGCATTTT	CASSTGTVNQPQHF
TRBV27	.	.	TRBJ2-5	TGTGCCAGCAGGGGTTATCGGGGGCGTCGGGAGACCCAGTACTTC	CASRGYRGRRETQYF
TRBV19	.	.	TRBJ1-2	TGTGCCAGTAGTATAGGCAGGGGTGGCTACACCTTC	CASSIGRGGYTF
TRBV12-5	.	.	TRBJ1-3	TGTGCTAGTGGTTTGGGGAACAGATCCTCTGGAAACACCATATATTTT	CASGLGNRSSGNTIYF
TRBV7-9	.	.	TRBJ2-2	TGTGCCAGCAGGTTGAACACCGGGGAGCTGTTTTTT	CASRLNTGELFF
TRBV28	TRBD1	.	TRBJ1-4	TGTGCCAGCAGTGCAAGACAGGGGACGCCGAAAAACTCAACTAATGAAAAACTGTTTTTT	CASSARQGTPKNSTNEKLFF
TRBV18	.	.	TRBJ1-1	TGTGCCAGCTCCCCCAACCCCGATGGCACTGAAGCTTTCTTT	CASSPNPDGTEAFF
TRBV19	.	once	TRBJ1-2	TGTGCCAGTAGCGGACACACCGCCACCTTC	CASSGHTATF
TRBV5-4	TRBD2	.	TRBJ2-1	TGTGCCAGCAGCTTGGCCCTCGGACTAGTCAGTGAGCAGTTCTTC	CASSLALGLVSEQFF
TRBV7-8	.	.	TRBJ1-2	TGTGCCAGCAGCAAGGACCAGGGATTGGACTATGGCTACACCTTC	CASSKDQGLDYGYTF
TRBV5-5	TRBD1	.	TRBJ1-4	TGTGCCAGCAGCTCTCTAACCGGGACAGGGGGCGAAAAACTGTTTTTT	CASSSLTGTGGEKLFF
TRBV7-9	.	.	TRBJ1-1	TGTGCCAGCAGCTTATCTGGGAACACTGAAGCTTTCTTT	CASSLSGNTEAFF
TRBV6-2/TRBV6-3	.	once	TRBJ2-2	TGTGCCAGCAGCCGGACCGGGGAGCTGTTTTTT	CASSRTGELFF
TRBV14	.	.	TRBJ2-1	TGTGCCAGCAGCCTACTCCCGGGACTTATCGATGAGCAGTTCTTC	CASSLLPGLIDEQFF
TRBV7-9	.	.	TRBJ1-4	TGTGCCAGCAGCTCCACCGGGACTTTGGCGGAAAAACTGTTTTTT	CASSSTGTLAEKLFF
TRBV4-1	.	.	TRBJ1-5	TGCGCCAGCAGCCAAGTATCGGTTACCCAGCCCCAGCATTTT	CASSQVSVTQPQHF
TRBV5-6	TRBD1	.	TRBJ1-2	TGTGCCAGCAGCACCACAGGGGGTCGGGGCTACACCTTC	CASSTTGGRGYTF
TRBV5-1	TRBD1	.	TRBJ1-5	TGCGCCAGCAGCCCTAGGACAGGGGGCAACCAGCCCCAGCATTTT	CASSPRTGGNQPQHF
TRBV18	.	.	TRBJ2-7	TGTGCCAGCTCACCACCACTTGGGACGGGGTCCTACGAGCAGTACTTC	CASSPPLGTGSYEQYF
TRBV28	.	.	TRBJ1-1	TGTGCCAGCAGTTTAGAGGTGAAAGCTGAAGCTTTCTTT	CASSLEVKAEAFF
TRBV4-1	.	.	TRBJ2-7	TGCGCCAGCAGCCAAGACGCGCGGGGGCGGGATTGGGACTTC	CASSQDARGRDWDF
TRBV15	TRBD1	.	TRBJ1-2	TGTGCCACCAGCAGGAGATCAGGGGGCGCCGATGGCTACACCTTC	CATSRRSGGADGYTF
TRBV11-2	.	.	TRBJ1-3	TGTGCCAGCAGCCCCCTCCTCCGAACAGGGTACTCTGGAAACACCATATATTTT	CASSPLLRTGYSGNTIYF
TRBV5-4	TRBD2	.	TRBJ2-7	TGTGCCAGCAGCTTAATAGCGGGGTACGAGCAGTACTTC	CASSLIAGYEQYF
TRBV6-2/TRBV6-3	.	once	TRBJ1-4	TGTGCCAGCAGTTCGGACCCAGCAATTAGGGAACTGTTTTTT	CASSSDPAIRELFF
TRBV6-2/TRBV6-3	.	.	TRBJ1-4	TGTGCCAGCAGTTACATGGAGGAAAAACTGTTTTTT	CASSYMEEKLFF
TRBV19	.	.	TRBJ2-2	TGTGCCAGTAGTATAGACCTGGGTGTGAACACCGGGGAGCTGTTTTTT	CASSIDLGVNTGELFF
TRBV2	TRBD1	.	TRBJ2-7	TGTGCCAGCAGTGAGGGACCCGGGACAGGTTACCTCGAGCAGTACTTC	CASSEGPGTGYLEQYF
TRBV12-5	.	once	TRBJ1-3	TGTGCTAGTGGTTTGGTAGTAGGGAGGTCTGGAAACACCATATATTTT	CASGLVVGRSGNTIYF
TRBV19	TRBD1	.	TRBJ1-1	TGTGCCAGTAGTATTCAGGGGGTGGGGAACACTGAAGCTTTCTTT	CASSIQGVGNTEAFF
TRBV27	TRBD1	.	TRBJ1-1	TGTGCCAGCCGATTACAGGGGGGGAACACTGAAGCTTTCTTT	CASRLQGGNTEAFF
TRBV9	.	few	TRBJ2-4	TGTGCCAGCAGCGTAGCCGCGAGTCGGTCCAAAAACATTCAGTACTTC	CASSVAASRSKNIQYF
TRBV6-5	TRBD1	.	TRBJ1-1	TGTGCCAGTCGGGTCGGACAGGCTAACACTGAAGCTTTCTTT	CASRVGQANTEAFF
TRBV5-4	TRBD1	.	TRBJ1-2	TGTGCCAGCAGCTCACAGGGGGCGAACTATGGCTACACCTTC	CASSSQGANYGYTF